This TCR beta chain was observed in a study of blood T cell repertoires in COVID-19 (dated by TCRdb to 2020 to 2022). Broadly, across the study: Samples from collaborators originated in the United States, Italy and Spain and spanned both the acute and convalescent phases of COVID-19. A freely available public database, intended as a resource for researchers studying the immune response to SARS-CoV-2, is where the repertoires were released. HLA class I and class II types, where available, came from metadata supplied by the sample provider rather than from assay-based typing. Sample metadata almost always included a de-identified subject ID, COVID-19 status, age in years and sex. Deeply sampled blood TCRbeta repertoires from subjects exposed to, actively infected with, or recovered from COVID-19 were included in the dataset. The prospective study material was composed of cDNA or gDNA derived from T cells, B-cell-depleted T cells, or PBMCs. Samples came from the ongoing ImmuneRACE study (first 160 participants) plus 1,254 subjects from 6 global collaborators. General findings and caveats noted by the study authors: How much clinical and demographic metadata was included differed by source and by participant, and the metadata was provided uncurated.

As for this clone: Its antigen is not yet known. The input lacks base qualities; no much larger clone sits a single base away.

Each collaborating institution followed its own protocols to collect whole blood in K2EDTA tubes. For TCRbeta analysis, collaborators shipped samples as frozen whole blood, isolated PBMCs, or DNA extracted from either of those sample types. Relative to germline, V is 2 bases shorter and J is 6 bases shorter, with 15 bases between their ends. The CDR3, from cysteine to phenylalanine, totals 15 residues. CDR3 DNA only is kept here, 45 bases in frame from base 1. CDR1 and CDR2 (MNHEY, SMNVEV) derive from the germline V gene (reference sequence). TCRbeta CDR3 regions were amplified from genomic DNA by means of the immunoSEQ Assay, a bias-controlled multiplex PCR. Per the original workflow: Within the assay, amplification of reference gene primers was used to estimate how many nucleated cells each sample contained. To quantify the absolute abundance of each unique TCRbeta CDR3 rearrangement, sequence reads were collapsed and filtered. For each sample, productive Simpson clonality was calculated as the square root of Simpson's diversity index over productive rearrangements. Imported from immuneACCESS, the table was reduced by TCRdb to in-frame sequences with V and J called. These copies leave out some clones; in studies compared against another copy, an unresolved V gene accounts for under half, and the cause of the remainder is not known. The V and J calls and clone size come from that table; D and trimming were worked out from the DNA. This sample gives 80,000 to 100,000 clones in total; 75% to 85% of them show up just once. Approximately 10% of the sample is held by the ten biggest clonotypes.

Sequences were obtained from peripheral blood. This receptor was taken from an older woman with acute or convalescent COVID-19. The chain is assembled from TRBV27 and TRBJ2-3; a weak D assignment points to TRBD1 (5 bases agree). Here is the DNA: TGTGCCAGCAGTTTAAAGGTGGCAGGGTGGGATACGCAGTATTTT. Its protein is CASSLKVAGWDTQYF.